This TCR beta chain was captured in a study of cytomegalovirus exposure and HLA in healthy donors. The study's findings and limits: When a later analysis was performed, an Asian-associated ancestry cluster reportedly had fewer N-insertions than the approximately 690-donor mean. Analysis was carried out at a later point, and it linked a missense DCLRE1C variant to TCR beta V- and J-gene trimming.

The germline gives CDR1 MDHEN, CDR2 SYDVKM. Trimming pared 1 base from V and 7 bases from J, leaving 10 bases between. CDR3 length: 14 amino acids. Concerning this clone itself: Its antigen is currently unknown.

PCR employed 60 Vbeta and 13 Jbeta primers. Produced via immunoSEQ multiplex PCR; TCRdb's table is partial and in-frame only. The table records about 130,000 clones, about 80% of them present only once. Sequencing was carried out using PBMCs. The gene calls are TRBV28 and TRBJ1-4; a possible D gene is TRBD1 (5 bases). This receptor was identified in a woman aged 50 to 60 in good health and CMV-seronegative. For the CDR3, the DNA is TGTGCCAGCAGTTTATCGCAGGGCCTTGAAAAACTGTTTTTT. It encodes CASSLSQGLEKLFF.